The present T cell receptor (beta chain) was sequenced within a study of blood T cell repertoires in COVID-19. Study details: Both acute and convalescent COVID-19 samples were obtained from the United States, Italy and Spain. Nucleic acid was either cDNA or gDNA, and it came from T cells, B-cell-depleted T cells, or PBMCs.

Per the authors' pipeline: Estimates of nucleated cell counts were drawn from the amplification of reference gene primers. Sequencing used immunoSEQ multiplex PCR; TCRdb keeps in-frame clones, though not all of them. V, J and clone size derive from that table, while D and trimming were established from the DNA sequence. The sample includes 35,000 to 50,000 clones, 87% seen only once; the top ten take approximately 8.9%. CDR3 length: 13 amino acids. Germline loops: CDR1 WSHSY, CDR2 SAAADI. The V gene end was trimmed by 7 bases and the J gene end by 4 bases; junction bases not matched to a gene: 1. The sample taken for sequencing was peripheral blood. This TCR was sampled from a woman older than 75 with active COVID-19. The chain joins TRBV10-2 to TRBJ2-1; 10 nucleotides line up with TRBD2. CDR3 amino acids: CASMTSGYNEQFF. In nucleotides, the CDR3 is TGCGCCAGCATGACTAGCGGGTACAATGAGCAGTTCTTC.